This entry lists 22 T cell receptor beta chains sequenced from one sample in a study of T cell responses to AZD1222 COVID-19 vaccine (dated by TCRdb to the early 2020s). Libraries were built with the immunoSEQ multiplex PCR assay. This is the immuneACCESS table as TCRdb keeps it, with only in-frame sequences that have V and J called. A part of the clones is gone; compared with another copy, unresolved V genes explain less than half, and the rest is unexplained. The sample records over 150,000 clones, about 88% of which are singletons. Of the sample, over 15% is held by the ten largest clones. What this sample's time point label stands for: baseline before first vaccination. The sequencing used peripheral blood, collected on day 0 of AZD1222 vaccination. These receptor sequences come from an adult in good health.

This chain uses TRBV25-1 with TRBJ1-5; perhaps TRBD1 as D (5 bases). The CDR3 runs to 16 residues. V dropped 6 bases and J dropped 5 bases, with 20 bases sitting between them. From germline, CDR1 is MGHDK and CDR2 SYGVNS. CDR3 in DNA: TGTGCCAGCAGACCAAGTCCGGGGGGGTTTTATCAGCCCCAGCATTTT. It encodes CASRPSPGGFYQPQHF.

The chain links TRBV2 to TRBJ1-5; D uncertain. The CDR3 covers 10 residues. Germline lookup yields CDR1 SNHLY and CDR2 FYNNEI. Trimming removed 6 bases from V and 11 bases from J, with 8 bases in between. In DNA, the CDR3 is TGTGCCAGCAGGGGTAGGGCCCAGCATTTT. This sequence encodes CASRGRAQHF.

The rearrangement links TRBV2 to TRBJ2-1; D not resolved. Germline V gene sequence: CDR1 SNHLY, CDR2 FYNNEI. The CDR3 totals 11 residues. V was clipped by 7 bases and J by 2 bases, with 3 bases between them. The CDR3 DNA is TGTGCCAGCATCACCTACAATGAGCAGTTCTTC. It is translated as CASITYNEQFF.

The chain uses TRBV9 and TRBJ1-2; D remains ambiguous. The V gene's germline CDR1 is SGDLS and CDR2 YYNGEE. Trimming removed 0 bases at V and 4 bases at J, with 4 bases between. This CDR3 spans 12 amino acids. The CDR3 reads CASSVVGYGYTF. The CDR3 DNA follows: TGTGCCAGCAGCGTAGTTGGCTATGGCTACACCTTC.

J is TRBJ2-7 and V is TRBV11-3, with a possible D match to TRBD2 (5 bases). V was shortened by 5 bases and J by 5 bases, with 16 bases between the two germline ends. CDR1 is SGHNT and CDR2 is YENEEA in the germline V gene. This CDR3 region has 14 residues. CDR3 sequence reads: CASSLPGNADEQYF. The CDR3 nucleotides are TGTGCCAGCAGCCTTCCCGGGAACGCCGACGAGCAGTACTTC.

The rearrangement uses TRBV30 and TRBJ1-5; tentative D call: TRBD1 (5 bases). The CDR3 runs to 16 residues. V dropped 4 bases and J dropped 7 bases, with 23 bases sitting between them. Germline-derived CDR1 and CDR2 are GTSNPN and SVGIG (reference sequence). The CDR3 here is CAWKKSPGGGGQPQHF. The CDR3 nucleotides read TGTGCCTGGAAAAAGTCCCCTGGCGGGGGTGGCCAGCCCCAGCATTTT.

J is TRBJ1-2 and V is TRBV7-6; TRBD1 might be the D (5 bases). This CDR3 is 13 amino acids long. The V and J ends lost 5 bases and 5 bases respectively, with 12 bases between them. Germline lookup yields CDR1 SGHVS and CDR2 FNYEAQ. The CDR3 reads CASSPGASYGYTF. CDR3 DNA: TGTGCCAGCAGCCCCGGGGCCTCATATGGCTACACCTTC.

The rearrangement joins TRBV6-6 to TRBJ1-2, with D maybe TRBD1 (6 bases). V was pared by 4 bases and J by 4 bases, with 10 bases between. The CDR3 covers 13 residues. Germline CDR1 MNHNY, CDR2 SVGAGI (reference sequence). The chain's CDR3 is CASSLRQAYGYTF. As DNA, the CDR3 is TGTGCCAGCAGTTTAAGACAGGCCTATGGCTACACCTTC.

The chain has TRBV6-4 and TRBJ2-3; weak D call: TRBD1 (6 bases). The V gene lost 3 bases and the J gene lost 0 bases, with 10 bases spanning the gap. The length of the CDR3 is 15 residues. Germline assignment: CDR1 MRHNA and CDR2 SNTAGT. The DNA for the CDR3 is TGTGCCAGCAGTGAACAGGGCACTAGCACAGATACGCAGTATTTT. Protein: CASSEQGTSTDTQYF.

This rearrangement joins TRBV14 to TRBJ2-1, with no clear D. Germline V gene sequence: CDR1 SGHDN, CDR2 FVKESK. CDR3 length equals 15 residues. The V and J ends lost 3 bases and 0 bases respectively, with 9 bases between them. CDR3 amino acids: CASSHPESSYNEQFF. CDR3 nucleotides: TGTGCCAGCAGCCACCCCGAGAGCTCCTACAATGAGCAGTTCTTC.

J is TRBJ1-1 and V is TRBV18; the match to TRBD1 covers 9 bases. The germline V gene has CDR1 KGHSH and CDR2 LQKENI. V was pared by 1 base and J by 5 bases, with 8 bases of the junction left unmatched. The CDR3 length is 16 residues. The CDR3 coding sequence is TGTGCCAGCTCACCACGTCTACAGGGGGCAGGGACTGAAGCTTTCTTT. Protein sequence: CASSPRLQGAGTEAFF.

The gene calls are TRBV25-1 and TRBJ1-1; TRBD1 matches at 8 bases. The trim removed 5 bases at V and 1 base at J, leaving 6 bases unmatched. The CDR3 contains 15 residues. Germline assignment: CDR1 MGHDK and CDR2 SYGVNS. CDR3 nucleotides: TGTGCCAGCAGTCCCTGGACAGGGCAGAACACTGAAGCTTTCTTT. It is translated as CASSPWTGQNTEAFF.

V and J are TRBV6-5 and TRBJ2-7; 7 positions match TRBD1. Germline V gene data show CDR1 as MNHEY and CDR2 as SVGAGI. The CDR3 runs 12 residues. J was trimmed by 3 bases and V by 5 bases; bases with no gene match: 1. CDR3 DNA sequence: TGTGCCAGCAGTCGACAGGGCTACGAGCAGTACTTC. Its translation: CASSRQGYEQYF.

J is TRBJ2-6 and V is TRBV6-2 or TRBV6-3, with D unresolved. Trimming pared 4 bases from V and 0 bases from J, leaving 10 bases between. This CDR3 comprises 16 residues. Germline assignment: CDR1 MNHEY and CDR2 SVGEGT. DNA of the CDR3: TGTGCCAGCAGTTCCGCGACCGCCTCTGGGGCCAACGTCCTGACTTTC. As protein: CASSSATASGANVLTF.

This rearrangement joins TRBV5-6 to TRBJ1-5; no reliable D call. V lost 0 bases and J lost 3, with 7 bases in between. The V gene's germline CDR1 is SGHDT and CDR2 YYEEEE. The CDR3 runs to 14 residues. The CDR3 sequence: CASSLVGVNQPQHF. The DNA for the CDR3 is TGTGCCAGCAGCTTGGTGGGTGTCAATCAGCCCCAGCATTTT.

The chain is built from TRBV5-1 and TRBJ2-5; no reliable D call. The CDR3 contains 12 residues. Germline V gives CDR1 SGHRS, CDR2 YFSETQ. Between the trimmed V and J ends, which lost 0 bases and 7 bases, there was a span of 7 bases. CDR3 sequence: CASSLDKGTQYF. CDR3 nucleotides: TGCGCCAGCAGCTTGGACAAGGGGACCCAGTACTTC.

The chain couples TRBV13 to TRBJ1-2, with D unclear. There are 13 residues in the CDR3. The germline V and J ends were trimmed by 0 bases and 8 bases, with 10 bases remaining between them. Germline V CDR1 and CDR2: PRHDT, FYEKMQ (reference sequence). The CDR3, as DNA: TGTGCCAGCAGCTTAGGCCAGGATAGAGGCTACACCTTC. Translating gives CASSLGQDRGYTF.

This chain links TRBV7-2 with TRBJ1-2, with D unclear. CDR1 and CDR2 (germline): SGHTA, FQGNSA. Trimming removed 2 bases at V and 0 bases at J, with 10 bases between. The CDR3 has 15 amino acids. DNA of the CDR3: TGTGCCAGCAGCTTAAGCGTCGGAGCTAACTATGGCTACACCTTC. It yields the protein CASSLSVGANYGYTF.

The CDR3 coding sequence is TGTGCCAGCAGTTTGGGGAAACCCCTCCACTTT. Residues: CASSLGKPLHF. This chain connects TRBV28 to TRBJ1-6; D remains unclear. CDR3 length equals 11 residues. Germline V gene data show CDR1 as MDHEN and CDR2 as SYDVKM. Trimming removed 3 bases at V and 12 bases at J, with 6 bases between. Using reference TRBV28 and TRBJ1-6 for the parts outside the CDR3, the full variable domain is DVKVTQSSRYLVKRTGEKVFLECVQDMDHENMFWYRQDPGLGLRLIYFSYDVKMKEKGDIPEGYSVSREKKERFSLILESASTNQTSMYLCASSLGKPLHFGNGTRLTVT.

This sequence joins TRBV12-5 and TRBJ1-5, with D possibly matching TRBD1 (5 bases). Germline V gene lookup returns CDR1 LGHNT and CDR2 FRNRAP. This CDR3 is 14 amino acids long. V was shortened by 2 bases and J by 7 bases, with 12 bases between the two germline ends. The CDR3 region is CASGLRAPGQPQHF. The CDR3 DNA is TGTGCTAGTGGTTTGAGGGCTCCAGGGCAGCCCCAGCATTTT.

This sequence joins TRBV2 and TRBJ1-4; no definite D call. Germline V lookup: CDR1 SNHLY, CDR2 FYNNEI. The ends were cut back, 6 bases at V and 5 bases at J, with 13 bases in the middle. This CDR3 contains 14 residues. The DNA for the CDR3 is TGTGCCAGCAGGGCCGTTTTGGAGAATGAAAAACTGTTTTTT. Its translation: CASRAVLENEKLFF.

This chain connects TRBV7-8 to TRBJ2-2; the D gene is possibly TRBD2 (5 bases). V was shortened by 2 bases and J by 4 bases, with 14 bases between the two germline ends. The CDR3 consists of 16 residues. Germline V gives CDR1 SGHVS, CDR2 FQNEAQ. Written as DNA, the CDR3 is TGTGCCAGCAGCTTACCTTTGCGGGCGGGCACCGGGGAGCTGTTTTTT. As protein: CASSLPLRAGTGELFF.